One and the same sample provided the 14 T cell receptor beta chains below, sequenced in a study of early T cells in non-severe SARS-CoV-2 infection. TCRdb processed the 5' RACE reads anew with MiXCR; each CDR3 protein has one entry. The table records 85,000 to 100,000 distinct CDR3 sequences, 13% of them present only once. Sequenced input: whole blood. These receptors originate from an adult who was a healthcare worker with PCR-confirmed SARS-CoV-2 infection or an uninfected control (not recorded which).

The chain links TRBV28 to TRBJ2-3; D ambiguous. Germline CDR1 is MDHEN and CDR2 is SYDVKM. Trimming cost V 6 bases and J 0 bases, with 10 bases left between them. The CDR3 covers 14 residues. CDR3: CASRYSESTDTQYF. CDR3 DNA sequence: TGTGCCAGCAGGTATTCAGAAAGCACAGATACGCAGTATTTT. The variable domain in full, with the rest retrieved from reference TRBV28 and TRBJ2-3, is DVKVTQSSRYLVKRTGEKVFLECVQDMDHENMFWYRQDPGLGLRLIYFSYDVKMKEKGDIPEGYSVSREKKERFSLILESASTNQTSMYLCASRYSESTDTQYFGPGTRLTVL.

The chain combines TRBV5-4 with TRBJ2-5; no clear D. The V and J ends lost 4 bases and 7 bases respectively, with 17 bases between them. CDR3 length equals 14 residues. Germline V CDR1 and CDR2: SGHNT, YYREEE (reference sequence). CDR3 residues: CASSPEYFIRTQYF. The DNA of the CDR3 is TGTGCCAGCAGCCCGGAGTACTTCATAAGGACCCAGTACTTC.

This clonotype appeared a single time. The V and J genes are TRBV28 and TRBJ2-7; TRBD1 agrees at 8 bases. Germline V lookup: CDR1 MDHEN, CDR2 SYDVKM. The CDR3 is 14 amino acids. The ends lost 2 bases at V and 5 bases at J; junction bases unmatched: 5. The CDR3 coding sequence is TGTGCCAGCAGTTTACCCAGGGGGCAAGACGAGCAGTACTTC. It codes for CASSLPRGQDEQYF.

The chain uses TRBV7-8 and TRBJ2-5, with 7 bases matching TRBD2. With 7 bases clipped from V and 2 bases from J, the junction kept 4 bases outside the gene matches. The CDR3 covers 13 residues. CDR1 is SGHVS, CDR2 FQNEAQ, per germline. The CDR3 here is CASTGGGQETQYF. CDR3 nucleotides: TGTGCCAGCACTGGCGGGGGTCAAGAGACCCAGTACTTC.

This clonotype was recorded at least ten times. This chain joins TRBV28 and TRBJ2-2; D may correspond to TRBD1 or TRBD2 (5 bases each). CDR3 size: 13 residues. Trimming took 3 bases from V and 10 from J, leaving 12 bases between them. Germline CDR1 is MDHEN and CDR2 is SYDVKM. This CDR3 reads CASSLGTPKELFF. CDR3 nucleotide sequence: TGTGCCAGCAGTTTGGGGACCCCGAAGGAGCTGTTTTTT. Supplemented by reference TRBV28 and TRBJ2-2, the full variable domain reads DVKVTQSSRYLVKRTGEKVFLECVQDMDHENMFWYRQDPGLGLRLIYFSYDVKMKEKGDIPEGYSVSREKKERFSLILESASTNQTSMYLCASSLGTPKELFFGEGSRLTVL.

The table lists this clonotype with many counts. The rearrangement uses TRBV29-1 and TRBJ2-3; tentatively, D is TRBD1 (5 bases). Germline V gives CDR1 SQVTM, CDR2 ANQGSEA. This CDR3 is 13 amino acids long. V lost 0 bases to trimming and J lost 8 bases, with 12 bases between them. The CDR3 here is CSVEDQRRGTQYF. CDR3 nucleotide sequence: TGCAGCGTTGAAGATCAAAGAAGGGGTACGCAGTATTTT.

This clonotype was observed a handful of times. The chain joins TRBV20-1 to TRBJ2-7; D uncertain. Germline V gene lookup returns CDR1 DFQATT and CDR2 SNEGSKA (reference sequence). V was cut by 1 base and J by 4 bases, with 23 bases left in between. The length of the CDR3 is 17 residues. CDR3 nucleotide sequence: TGCAGTGCTAGAGTAAACATAGCCCTTAGGCTGAGATACGAGCAGTACTTC. It yields the protein CSARVNIALRLRYEQYF.

This clonotype was detected a few times. The chain couples TRBV7-2 to TRBJ2-7; D remains unclear. The germline V gene has CDR1 SGHTA and CDR2 FQGNSA. V shed 1 base and J shed 2 bases, with 18 bases lying between them. The CDR3 totals 17 residues. The CDR3, as DNA: TGTGCCAGCAGCTTAGTGGCAGGCGCTCCCAACGCCTACGAGCAGTACTTC. It is translated as CASSLVAGAPNAYEQYF.

This chain joins TRBV18 and TRBJ2-6, with a tentative D call TRBD1 (6 bases). CDR1 KGHSH and CDR2 LQKENI come from the germline V gene. With 3 bases removed from V and 0 bases from J, the gap between germline ends came to 18 bases. This CDR3 has 19 residues. Here the CDR3 DNA reads TGTGCCAGCTCACCTTCCCGGGACACCGCATCCTCTGGGGCCAACGTCCTGACTTTC. Its translation: CASSPSRDTASSGANVLTF.

This clonotype has a count of ten or more. The rearrangement links TRBV7-9 to TRBJ2-1; TRBD2 aligns across 9 bases. Germline CDR1 is SEHNR and CDR2 is FQNEAQ (reference sequence). The CDR3 has 15 amino acids. Trimming took 3 bases from V and 7 from J; bases not matched to a gene: 7. The CDR3 region has the DNA TGTGCCAGCAGCTTCCTAGCGGGGTATGAGAATGAGCAGTTCTTC. Residues: CASSFLAGYENEQFF.

The chain uses TRBV20-1 and TRBJ1-5, with TRBD1 identical over 8 bases. V was pared by 8 bases and J by 2 bases, with 2 bases of the junction left unmatched. This CDR3 spans 12 amino acids. Germline CDR1 reads DFQATT; CDR2 reads SNEGSKA (reference sequence). This CDR3 reads CSSDRGNQPQHF. The CDR3 DNA reads as TGCAGTTCGGACAGGGGCAATCAGCCCCAGCATTTT.

As for this clonotype: Germline is not matched at one junction end, which may reflect a read error. V and J are TRBV20-1 and TRBJ2-6, with D perhaps assigned TRBD1 or TRBD2 (5 bases each). Germline loops: CDR1 DFQATT, CDR2 SNEGSKA (reference sequence). This CDR3 spans 16 amino acids. CDR3 sequence: CSARGVVDSGANVLIF. The CDR3 region has the DNA TGCAGTGCTAGAGGAGTAGTGGACTCTGGGGCCAACGTCCTGATTTTC.

This chain links TRBV5-1 with TRBJ1-2; TRBD1 matches at 8 bases. Germline loops: CDR1 SGHRS, CDR2 YFSETQ. V shed 1 base, J shed 0 bases, and the junction held 5 bases outside the gene matches. CDR3 length: 16 amino acids. CDR3 amino acids: CASSLFRGPTNYGYTF. CDR3 nucleotide sequence: TGCGCCAGCAGCTTGTTCAGGGGGCCTACTAACTATGGCTACACCTTC.

This clonotype was found a few times. The V gene is TRBV7-6, the J gene TRBJ1-1; D might be TRBD1 (5 bases). This CDR3 contains 13 residues. Trimming shortened V by 3 bases and J by 5 bases, and 10 bases separated the two germline ends. The germline V gene has CDR1 SGHVS and CDR2 FNYEAQ. CDR3 sequence (DNA): TGTGCCAGCAGCTTTCGGGGGATGACTGAAGCTTTCTTT. As protein: CASSFRGMTEAFF.